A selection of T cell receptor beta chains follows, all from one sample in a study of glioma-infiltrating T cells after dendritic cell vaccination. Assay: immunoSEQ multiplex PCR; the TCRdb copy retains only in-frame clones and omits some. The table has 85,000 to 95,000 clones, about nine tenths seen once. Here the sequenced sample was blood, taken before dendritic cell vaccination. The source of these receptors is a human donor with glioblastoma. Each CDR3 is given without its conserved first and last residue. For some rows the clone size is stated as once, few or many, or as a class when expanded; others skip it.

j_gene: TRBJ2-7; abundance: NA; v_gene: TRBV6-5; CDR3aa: ASSMGQLSYEQY
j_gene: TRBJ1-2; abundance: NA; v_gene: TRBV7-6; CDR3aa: ASSPTDFSNYGYT
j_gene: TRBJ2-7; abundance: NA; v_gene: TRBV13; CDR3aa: ASSSGGQNYEQY
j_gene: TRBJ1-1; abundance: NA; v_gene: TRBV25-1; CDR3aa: ASSTQGWGEAF
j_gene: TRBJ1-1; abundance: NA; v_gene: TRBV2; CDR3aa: ASSGEDRGRPEAF
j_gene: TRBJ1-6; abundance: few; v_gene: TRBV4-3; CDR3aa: ASSQDVGQVAYNSPLH
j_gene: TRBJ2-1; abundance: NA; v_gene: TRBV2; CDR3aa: ASSPDRSSSYNEQF
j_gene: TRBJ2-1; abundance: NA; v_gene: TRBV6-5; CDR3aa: ASSWGLAGSNEQF
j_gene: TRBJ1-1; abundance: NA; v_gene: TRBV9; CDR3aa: ASSAGFGTEAF
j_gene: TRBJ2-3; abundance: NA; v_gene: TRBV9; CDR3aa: ASSPREGGGQY
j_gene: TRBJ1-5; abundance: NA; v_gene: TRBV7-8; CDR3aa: ASSSGQVTYSNQPQH
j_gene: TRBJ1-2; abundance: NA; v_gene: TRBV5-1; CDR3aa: ASSLGSGDVGPYGYT
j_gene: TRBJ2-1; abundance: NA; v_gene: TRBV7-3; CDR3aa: ASSLNPGGGDEQF
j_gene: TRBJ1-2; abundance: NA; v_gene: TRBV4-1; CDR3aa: ASSQAGGYGYT
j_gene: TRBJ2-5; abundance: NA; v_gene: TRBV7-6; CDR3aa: ASSLEIASGSLGRSESETQY
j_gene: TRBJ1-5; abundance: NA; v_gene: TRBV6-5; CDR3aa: ASSLSNRRNQPQH
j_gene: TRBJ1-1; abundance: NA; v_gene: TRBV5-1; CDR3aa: ASRVQSTGQLEAF
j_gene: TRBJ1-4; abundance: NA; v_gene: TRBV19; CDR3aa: ATGQGSATNEKLF
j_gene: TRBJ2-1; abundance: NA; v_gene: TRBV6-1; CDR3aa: ATTLDYNEQF
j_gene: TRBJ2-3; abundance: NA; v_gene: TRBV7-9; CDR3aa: ASSSTADTQY
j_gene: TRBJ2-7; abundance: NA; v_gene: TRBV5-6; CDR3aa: ASSTDREIDEQY
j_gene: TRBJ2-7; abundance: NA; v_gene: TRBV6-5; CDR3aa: ASSRTGNYEQY
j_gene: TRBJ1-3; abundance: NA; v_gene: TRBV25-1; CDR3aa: ASSAPGNTIY
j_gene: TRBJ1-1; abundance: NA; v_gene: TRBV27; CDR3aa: ASRRTGVNTEAF
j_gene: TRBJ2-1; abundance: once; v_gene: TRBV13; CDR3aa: ASSLRGREQF
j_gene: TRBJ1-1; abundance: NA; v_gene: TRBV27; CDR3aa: ASSSWMGVNTEAF
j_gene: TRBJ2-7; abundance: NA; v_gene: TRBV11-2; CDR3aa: ASSLGASYEQY
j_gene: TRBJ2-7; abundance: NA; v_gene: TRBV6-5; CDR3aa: ASSPPGVASPY
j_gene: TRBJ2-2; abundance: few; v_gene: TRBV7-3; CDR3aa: ASSLGGRGGIGELF
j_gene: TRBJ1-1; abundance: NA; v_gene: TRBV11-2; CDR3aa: ASSLGVQGRYTEAF
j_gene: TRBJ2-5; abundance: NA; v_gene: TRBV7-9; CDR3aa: ASSLDVARFRETQY
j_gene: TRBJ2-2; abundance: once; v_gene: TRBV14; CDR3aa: ASSQDRGAKNTGELF
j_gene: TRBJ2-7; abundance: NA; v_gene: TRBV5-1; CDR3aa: ASSLGDSPYEQY
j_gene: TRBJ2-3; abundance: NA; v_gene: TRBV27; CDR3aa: ASSLSASGTDTQY
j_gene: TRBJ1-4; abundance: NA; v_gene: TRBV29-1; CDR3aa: SVDSPGGGEKLF